This is a list of T cell receptor beta chains from one sample in a study of T-cell memory formation after mild COVID-19. TCRdb re-called the 5' RACE reads through MiXCR, storing one row per CDR3 protein. The profile shows about 430,000 distinct CDR3 sequences, about 20% of them singletons. The sample was PBMCs or a T cell subset sorted from them (not recorded which). Receptors originate from a man between 18 and 35 years old who had mild COVID-19 (a few samples of this study predate the infection). Cell type and time point are not known. Each CDR3 is given with its conserved first and last residue. A D gene is named only where the DNA matches it firmly. Not every row has a clone size; where given, it reads once, few, many or a size class.

TRBV21-1,.,TRBJ2-3,15,.,CASSPGDRVSDTQYF,TGTGCCAGCAGCCCCGGGGACAGGGTTTCAGATACGCAGTATTTT
TRBV27,.,TRBJ1-6,15,.,CASSPTGQYNSPLHF,TGTGCCAGCAGTCCAACGGGACAATATAATTCACCCCTCCACTTT
TRBV3-1,many,TRBJ2-1,14,TRBD1,CASSLTGTGNEQFF,TGTGCCAGCAGCCTCACCGGGACAGGGAATGAGCAGTTCTTC
TRBV7-6,few,TRBJ1-1,14,.,CASSLTGPNTEAFF,TGTGCCAGCAGCTTAACAGGACCGAACACTGAAGCTTTCTTT
TRBV12-3/TRBV12-4,.,TRBJ1-5,14,.,CASTIGGASQPQHF,TGTGCCAGCACTATTGGGGGGGCTAGTCAGCCCCAGCATTTT
TRBV20-1,.,TRBJ1-1,15,.,CSAGTNGGRGTEAFF,TGCAGTGCTGGAACCAACGGGGGGCGCGGGACTGAAGCTTTCTTT
TRBV4-3,.,TRBJ2-3,16,TRBD2,CASSQESGSGANTQYF,TGCGCCAGCAGCCAAGAATCGGGTAGCGGGGCAAATACGCAGTATTTT
TRBV19,.,TRBJ2-2,16,TRBD1,CASSLPGTGVTGELFF,TGTGCCAGTAGTCTTCCCGGGACAGGGGTAACCGGGGAGCTGTTTTTT
TRBV12-3/TRBV12-4,.,TRBJ1-1,11,.,CASSPRAEAFF,TGTGCCAGCAGTCCAAGGGCTGAAGCTTTCTTT
TRBV20-1,.,TRBJ2-7,13,.,CSAAPGQTYEQYF,TGCAGTGCAGCACCGGGACAAACCTACGAGCAGTACTTC
TRBV7-6,many,TRBJ1-2,15,.,CASSLEPGKNYGYTF,TGTGCCAGCAGCTTAGAGCCGGGGAAGAACTATGGCTACACCTTC
TRBV29-1,few,TRBJ2-3,14,.,CSVAPGFISDTQYF,TGCAGCGTTGCGCCAGGGTTTATCTCAGATACGCAGTATTTT
TRBV7-3,few,TRBJ1-1,13,.,CASSLDANTEAFF,TGTGCCAGCAGCTTAGACGCAAACACTGAAGCTTTCTTT
TRBV7-2,few,TRBJ2-5,15,.,CASSLALRARETQYF,TGTGCCAGCAGCTTAGCGCTCAGGGCGAGAGAGACCCAGTACTTC
TRBV4-1,few,TRBJ2-2,16,TRBD1,CASSLGTVANTGELFF,TGCGCCAGCAGCCTCGGGACAGTCGCGAACACCGGGGAGCTGTTTTTT
TRBV5-1,.,TRBJ2-3,16,.,CASSLETISSTDTQYF,TGCGCCAGCAGCTTGGAAACCATTTCTAGCACAGATACGCAGTATTTT
TRBV2,.,TRBJ1-5,13,.,CASTEGSNQPQHF,TGTGCCAGCACTGAGGGTAGCAATCAGCCCCAGCATTTT